This record concerns one T cell receptor beta chain sequence. What it binds is not known. The source of the sample is a study of T cells in Graves' hyperthyroidism and ophthalmopathy. It was uncontrolled infection, other autoimmune disease, pregnancy or lactation that excluded patients. Amplification yielded TCR beta CDR3 regions, with RNA transcripts as the source. A set of HTBI primers served as the primers for a first-round RT-PCR of the TCR CDR3. From the multiplex PCR reads, TCRdb called clonotypes with MiXCR, one entry per CDR3 protein. The table shows roughly 500,000 distinct CDR3 sequences, with 40% to 50% occurring only once. The germline V gene has CDR1 SQVTM and CDR2 ANQGSEA. The V gene end was trimmed by 8 bases and the J gene end by 5 bases; junction bases not matched to a gene: 7. This CDR3 is 12 amino acids long. Findings and caveats of the study: Among thyroid clonotypes expanded above 0.001, most also appeared in blood. From stable hyperthyroidism, ophthalmopathy was separated by a 13 V-J model.

Sample: peripheral blood or thyroid tissue (not recorded which). The rearrangement links TRBV29-1 to TRBJ2-5, with 8 bases matching TRBD1. The source of this sequence is an adult woman with Graves' disease, either hyperthyroidism or ophthalmopathy (not recorded which). The CDR3 nucleotides read TGCAGCCAAGGGACAGGAGTGGAGACCCAGTACTTC. Translation gives CSQGTGVETQYF.